Presented here are 7 T cell receptor beta chains from one specimen sequenced in a study of T cell responses to AZD1222 COVID-19 vaccine. The repertoire was sequenced with immunoSEQ multiplex PCR; TCRdb's copy has only in-frame clones and lacks some. This table has approximately 150,000 clones, about 86% appearing once. The sequenced sample was peripheral blood, obtained 28 days after the second AZD1222 dose. These receptors originate from an adult who received the AZD1222 COVID-19 vaccine.

V gene TRBV5-1 combines with J gene TRBJ1-2; unclear D gene. The V gene lost 3 bases and the J gene lost 8 bases, with 11 bases spanning the gap. Germline CDR1 reads SGHRS; CDR2 reads YFSETQ. The length of the CDR3 is 12 residues. The CDR3 region has the DNA TGCGCCAGCAGCTCCGGGTCCGTCGGCTACACCTTC. Translating it yields CASSSGSVGYTF. The complete variable domain, with remaining parts taken from reference TRBV5-1 and TRBJ1-2, reads KAGVTQTPRYLIKTRGQQVTLSCSPISGHRSVSWYQQTPGQGLQFLFEYFSETQRNKGNFPGRFSGRQFSNSRSEMNVSTLELGDSALYLCASSSGSVGYTFGSGTRLTVV.

The chain joins TRBV18 to TRBJ2-3, with D possibly TRBD2 on 6 matching bases. This CDR3 is built from 15 residues. Germline assignment: CDR1 KGHSH and CDR2 LQKENI. Trimming removed 0 bases at V and 2 bases at J, with 9 bases between. The DNA for the CDR3 is TGTGCCAGCTCACCACCCGCTAGCGACACAGATACGCAGTATTTT. This translates into CASSPPASDTDTQYF.

This sequence joins TRBV11-2 and TRBJ2-2; possible D gene TRBD2, 5 bases. The germline V gene has CDR1 SGHAT and CDR2 FQNNGV. The CDR3 totals 16 residues. Deletions cut 5 bases from V and 3 bases from J, with 16 bases between. The CDR3 region is CASSRPDGVDTGELFF. DNA for the CDR3: TGTGCCAGCAGCCGCCCAGACGGGGTTGACACCGGGGAGCTGTTTTTT.

The rearrangement uses TRBV3-1 (or the pseudogene TRBV3-2) and TRBJ2-7; tentatively, D is TRBD1 (5 bases). The germline V and J ends were trimmed by 3 bases and 6 bases, with 9 bases remaining between them. This CDR3 contains 12 residues. CDR1 is LGHDT and CDR2 is YNNKEL in the germline V gene (reference sequence). DNA of the CDR3: TGTGCCAGCAGCCATTCCACAGGCGAGCAGTACTTC. Amino acids: CASSHSTGEQYF.

This clone was observed a few times. V gene TRBV7-8 combines with J gene TRBJ1-1; no clear D. This CDR3 has 14 residues. Trimming took 0 bases from V and 1 from J, leaving 6 bases between them. The germline V gene encodes CDR1 SGHVS and CDR2 FQNEAQ. Here the CDR3 DNA reads TGTGCCAGCAGCTTAGCGTCCAGGAACACTGAAGCTTTCTTT. Translating gives CASSLASRNTEAFF.

The chain employs TRBV6-5 and TRBJ2-5; TRBD2 is a possible D gene (6 bases). The CDR3 length is 13 residues. Germline values: CDR1 MNHEY, CDR2 SVGAGI. Trimming shortened V by 4 bases and J by 7 bases, and 13 bases separated the two germline ends. The DNA for the CDR3 is TGTGCCAGCAGTTCCGGGACTGGGGGGACCCAGTACTTC. This encodes CASSSGTGGTQYF.

V gene TRBV27 combines with J gene TRBJ1-4; 9 bases are shared with TRBD1. J gave up 5 bases and V 6 bases, and 4 bases lay outside the gene matches. The CDR3 has 14 residues. CDR1 is MNHEY and CDR2 is SMNVEV in the germline V gene (reference sequence). The DNA of the CDR3 is TGTGCCAGCAGGTTTACAGGGGGCAATGAAAAACTGTTTTTT. Encoded protein: CASRFTGGNEKLFF.